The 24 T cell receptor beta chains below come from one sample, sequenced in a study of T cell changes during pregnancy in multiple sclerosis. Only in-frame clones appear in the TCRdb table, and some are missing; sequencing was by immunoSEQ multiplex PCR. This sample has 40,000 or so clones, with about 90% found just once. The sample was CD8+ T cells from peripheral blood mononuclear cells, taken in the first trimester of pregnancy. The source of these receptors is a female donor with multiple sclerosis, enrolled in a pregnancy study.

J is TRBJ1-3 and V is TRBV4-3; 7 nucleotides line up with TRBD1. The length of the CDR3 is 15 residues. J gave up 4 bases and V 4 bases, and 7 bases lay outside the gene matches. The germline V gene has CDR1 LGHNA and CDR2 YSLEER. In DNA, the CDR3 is TGCGCCAGCAGCCTCAGGGGGTTTGAGGGAAACACCATATATTTT. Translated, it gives CASSLRGFEGNTIYF.

The chain's CDR3 is CASSIRGDLRNEQYF. Here the CDR3 DNA reads TGTGCCAGTAGTATTCGGGGGGACCTTCGGAACGAGCAGTACTTC. V is TRBV19 and J is TRBJ2-7, with 7 nucleotides matching TRBD2. The CDR3 has 15 amino acids. Looked up from germline, CDR1 is LNHDA and CDR2 is SQIVND (reference sequence). The junction had 10 bases not matched to a gene; V was cut back by 3 bases and J by 5 bases. The variable domain in full, completed from reference TRBV19 and TRBJ2-7, reads DGGITQSPKYLFRKEGQNVTLSCEQNLNHDAMYWYRQDPGQGLRLIYYSQIVNDFQKGDIAEGYSVSREKKESFPLTVTSAQKNPTAFYLCASSIRGDLRNEQYFGPGTRLTVT.

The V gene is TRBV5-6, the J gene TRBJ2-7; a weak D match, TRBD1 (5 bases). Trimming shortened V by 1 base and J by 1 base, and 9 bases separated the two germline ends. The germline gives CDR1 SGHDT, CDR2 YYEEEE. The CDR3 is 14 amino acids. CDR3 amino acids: CASSLRGASYEQYF. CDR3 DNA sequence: TGTGCCAGCAGCTTGAGGGGCGCGTCCTACGAGCAGTACTTC.

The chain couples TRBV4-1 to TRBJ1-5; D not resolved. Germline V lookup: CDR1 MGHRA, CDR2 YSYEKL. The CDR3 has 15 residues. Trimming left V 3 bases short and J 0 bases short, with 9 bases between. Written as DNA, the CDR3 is TGCGCCAGCAGCCACCAGATTAATAGCAATCAGCCCCAGCATTTT. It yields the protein CASSHQINSNQPQHF.

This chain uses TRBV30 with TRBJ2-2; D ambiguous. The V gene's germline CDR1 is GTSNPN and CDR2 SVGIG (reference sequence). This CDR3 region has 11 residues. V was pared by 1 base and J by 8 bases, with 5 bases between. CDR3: CAWSGEGELFF. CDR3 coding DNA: TGTGCCTGGAGTGGCGAAGGGGAGCTGTTTTTT.

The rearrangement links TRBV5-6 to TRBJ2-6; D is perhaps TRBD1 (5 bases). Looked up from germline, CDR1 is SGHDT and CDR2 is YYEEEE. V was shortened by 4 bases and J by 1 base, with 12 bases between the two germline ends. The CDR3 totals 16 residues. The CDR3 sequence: CASSEGDGSGANVLTF. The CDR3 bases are TGTGCCAGCAGCGAAGGGGATGGATCTGGGGCCAACGTCCTGACTTTC.

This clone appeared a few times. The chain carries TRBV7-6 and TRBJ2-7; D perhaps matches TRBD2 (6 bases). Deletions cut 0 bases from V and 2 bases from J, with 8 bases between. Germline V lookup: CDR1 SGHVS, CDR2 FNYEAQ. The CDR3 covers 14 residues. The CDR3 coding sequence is TGTGCCAGCAGCTTAGCGGGGGGTACCTACGAGCAGTACTTC. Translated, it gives CASSLAGGTYEQYF.

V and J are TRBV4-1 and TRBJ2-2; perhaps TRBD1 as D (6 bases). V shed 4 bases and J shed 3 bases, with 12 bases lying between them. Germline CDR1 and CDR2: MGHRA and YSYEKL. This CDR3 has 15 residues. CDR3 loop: CASSPRDTYTGELFF. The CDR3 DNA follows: TGCGCCAGCAGCCCTCGGGACACTTACACCGGGGAGCTGTTTTTT.

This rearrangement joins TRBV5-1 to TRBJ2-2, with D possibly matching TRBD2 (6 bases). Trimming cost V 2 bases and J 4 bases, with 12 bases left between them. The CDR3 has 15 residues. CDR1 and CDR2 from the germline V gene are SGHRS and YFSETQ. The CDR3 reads CASSLELAPTGELFF. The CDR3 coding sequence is TGCGCCAGCAGCTTAGAACTAGCACCCACCGGGGAGCTGTTTTTT.

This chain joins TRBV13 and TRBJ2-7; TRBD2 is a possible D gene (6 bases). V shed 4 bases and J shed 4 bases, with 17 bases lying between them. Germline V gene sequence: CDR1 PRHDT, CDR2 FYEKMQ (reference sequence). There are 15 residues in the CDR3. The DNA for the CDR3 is TGTGCCAGCAGCTCGGACCGGGGGAAAGGGTACGAGCAGTACTTC. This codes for CASSSDRGKGYEQYF.

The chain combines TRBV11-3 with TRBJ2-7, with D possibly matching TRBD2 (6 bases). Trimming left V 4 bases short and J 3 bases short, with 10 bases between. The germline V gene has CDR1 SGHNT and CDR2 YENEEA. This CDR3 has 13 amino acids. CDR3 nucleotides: TGTGCCAGCAGCTCGGCGGAGGGCTACGAGCAGTACTTC. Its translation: CASSSAEGYEQYF.

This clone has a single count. The DNA for the CDR3 is TGTGCCAGCAGCTATGGCAGCAATCAGCCCCAGCATTTT. Translation: CASSYGSNQPQHF. The V gene is TRBV7-6, the J gene TRBJ1-5; D not certain. Trimming took off 4 bases at V and 1 base at J, with 5 bases between the two ends. CDR1 is SGHVS, CDR2 FNYEAQ, per germline. This CDR3 region has 13 residues.

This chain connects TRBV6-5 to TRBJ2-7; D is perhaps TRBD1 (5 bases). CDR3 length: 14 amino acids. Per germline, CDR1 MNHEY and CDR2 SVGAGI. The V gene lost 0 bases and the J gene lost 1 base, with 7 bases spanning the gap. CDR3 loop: CASSYSGDSYEQYF. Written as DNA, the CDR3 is TGTGCCAGCAGTTACTCAGGGGATTCCTACGAGCAGTACTTC.

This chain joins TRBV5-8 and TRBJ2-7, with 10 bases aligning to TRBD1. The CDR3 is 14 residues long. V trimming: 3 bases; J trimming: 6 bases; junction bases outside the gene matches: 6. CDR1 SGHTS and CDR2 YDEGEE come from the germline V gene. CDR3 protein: CASSSGTGEFEQYF. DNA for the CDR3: TGTGCCAGCAGCTCCGGGACAGGGGAATTCGAGCAGTACTTC.

This chain's CDR3 is CASSIRAGGPLGEQYF. The CDR3 region has the DNA TGTGCCAGTAGTATCAGAGCGGGAGGGCCCCTCGGCGAGCAGTACTTC. The chain links TRBV19 to TRBJ2-7, with TRBD2 identical over 10 bases. Looked up from germline, CDR1 is LNHDA and CDR2 is SQIVND (reference sequence). The trim removed 3 bases at V and 6 bases at J, leaving 11 bases unmatched. The CDR3 totals 16 residues.

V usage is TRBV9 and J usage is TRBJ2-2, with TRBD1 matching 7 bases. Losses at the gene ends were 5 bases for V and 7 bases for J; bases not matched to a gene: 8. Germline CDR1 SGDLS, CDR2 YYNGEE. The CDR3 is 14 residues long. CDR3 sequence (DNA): TGTGCCAGCAGTCACAGGGGTGGGAACGGGGAGCTGTTTTTT. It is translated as CASSHRGGNGELFF.

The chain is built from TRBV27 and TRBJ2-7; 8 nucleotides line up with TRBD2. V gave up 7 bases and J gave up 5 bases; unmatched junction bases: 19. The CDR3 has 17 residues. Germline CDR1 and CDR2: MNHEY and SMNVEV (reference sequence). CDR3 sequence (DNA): TGTGCCAGCACCCGGGAGGGGACCGGGGGGACGGTTCACGAGCAGTACTTC. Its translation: CASTREGTGGTVHEQYF.

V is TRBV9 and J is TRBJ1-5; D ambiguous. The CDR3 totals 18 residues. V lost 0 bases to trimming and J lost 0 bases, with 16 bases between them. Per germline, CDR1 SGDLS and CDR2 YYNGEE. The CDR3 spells CASSVEQEGPHSNQPQHF. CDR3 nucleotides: TGTGCCAGCAGCGTAGAGCAGGAGGGCCCCCATAGCAATCAGCCCCAGCATTTT.

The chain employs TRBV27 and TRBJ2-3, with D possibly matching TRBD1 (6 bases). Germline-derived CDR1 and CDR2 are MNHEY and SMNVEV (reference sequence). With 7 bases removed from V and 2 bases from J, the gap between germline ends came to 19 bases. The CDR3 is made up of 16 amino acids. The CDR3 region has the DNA TGTGCCAGCAAAGGACTTCTTGGGGGCTACACAGATACGCAGTATTTT. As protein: CASKGLLGGYTDTQYF.

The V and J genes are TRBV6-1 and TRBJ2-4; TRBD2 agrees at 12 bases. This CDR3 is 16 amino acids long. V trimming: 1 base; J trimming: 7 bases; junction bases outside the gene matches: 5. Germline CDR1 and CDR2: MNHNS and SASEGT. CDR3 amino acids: CASSEGPSGGVNIQYF. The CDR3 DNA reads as TGTGCCAGCAGTGAAGGGCCTAGCGGGGGGGTGAACATTCAGTACTTC.

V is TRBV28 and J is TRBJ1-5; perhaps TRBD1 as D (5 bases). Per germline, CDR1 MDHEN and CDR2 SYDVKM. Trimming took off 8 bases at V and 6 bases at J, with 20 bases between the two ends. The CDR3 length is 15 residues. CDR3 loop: CASEYHPGGGQPQHF. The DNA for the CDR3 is TGTGCCAGCGAATATCACCCCGGGGGGGGTCAGCCCCAGCATTTT.

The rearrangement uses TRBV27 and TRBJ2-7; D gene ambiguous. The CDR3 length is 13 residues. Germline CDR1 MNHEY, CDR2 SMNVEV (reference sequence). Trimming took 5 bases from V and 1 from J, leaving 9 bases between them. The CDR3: CASSVYLSYEQYF. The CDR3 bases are TGTGCCAGCAGTGTTTACTTATCCTACGAGCAGTACTTC.

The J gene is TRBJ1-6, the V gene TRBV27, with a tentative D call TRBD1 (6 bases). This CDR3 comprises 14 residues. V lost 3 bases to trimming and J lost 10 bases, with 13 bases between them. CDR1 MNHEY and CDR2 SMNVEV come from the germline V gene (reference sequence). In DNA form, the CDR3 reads TGTGCCAGCAGTTTCGGCAGGGGACACTCACCCCTCCACTTT. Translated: CASSFGRGHSPLHF.

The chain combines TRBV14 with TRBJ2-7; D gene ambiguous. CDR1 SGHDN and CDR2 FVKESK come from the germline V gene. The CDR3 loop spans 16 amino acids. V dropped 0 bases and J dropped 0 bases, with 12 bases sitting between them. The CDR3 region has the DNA TGTGCCAGCAGCCAAGATCGGTGGTCGGGCTCCTACGAGCAGTACTTC. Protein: CASSQDRWSGSYEQYF.